This T cell receptor beta chain stems from a study of T cells after yellow fever vaccination. This clonotype occurred many times. Germline V gene lookup returns CDR1 KGHSH and CDR2 LQKENI. The germline V and J ends were trimmed by 0 bases and 0 bases, with 8 bases remaining between them. The CDR3 contains 16 residues. TCRdb reprocessed the 5' RACE reads via MiXCR and lists one record per CDR3 protein. This table has 90,000 to 130,000 distinct CDR3 sequences, approximately 8.4% appearing once. This clonotype was obtained from a man younger than 40 who received the YFV17D yellow fever vaccine. Sample: CD8+ T cells sorted from PBMCs, taken 45 days after the yellow fever booster vaccination. This chain connects TRBV18 to TRBJ1-4; D remains unclear. Here the CDR3 reads CASSPPIRTTNEKLFF. CDR3 in DNA: TGTGCCAGCTCACCACCGATCAGGACAACTAATGAAAAACTGTTTTTT.